Each of the 24 T cell receptor beta chains below was sequenced from the same sample in a study of CD8 T cells in Susac syndrome. The authors reverse transcribed roughly 0.5 to 1 ug RNA with random hexamers. TCRdb re-analysed the immunoSEQ multiplex PCR reads in MiXCR, keeping a single row per CDR3 protein. The profile covers around 170,000 distinct CDR3 sequences, with about 95% appearing a single time and approximately 0.16% taken by the ten largest. The sequenced sample consisted of CD8+ T cells from PBMCs. The receptors derive from a human donor with Susac syndrome.

There are a few counts of this clonotype. The rearrangement uses TRBV3-1 and TRBJ2-7, with 11 bases that match TRBD1. From germline, CDR1 is LGHDT and CDR2 YNNKEL (reference sequence). The CDR3 spans 15 residues. V trimming: 1 base; J trimming: 3 bases; junction bases outside the gene matches: 2. The DNA for the CDR3 is TGTGCCAGCAGCCAAGCCGGGACAGGGGGCTACGAGCAGTACTTC. This encodes CASSQAGTGGYEQYF.

The chain couples TRBV15 to TRBJ1-1; perhaps TRBD1 as D (5 bases). V gave up 6 bases and J gave up 3 bases, with 11 bases separating them. This CDR3 contains 13 residues. Germline-derived CDR1 and CDR2 are LNHNV and YYDKDF (reference sequence). CDR3 in amino acids: CATRDRQYTEAFF. CDR3 sequence (DNA): TGTGCCACCAGAGACCGACAGTACACTGAAGCTTTCTTT.

The V and J genes are TRBV28 and TRBJ2-7; D gene ambiguous. Trimming removed 5 bases from V and 1 base from J, with 9 bases in between. The germline CDR1 and CDR2 sequences are MDHEN and SYDVKM. The CDR3 runs 13 residues. The CDR3 DNA follows: TGTGCCAGCAGTCTCCTGGGATCCTACGAGCAGTACTTC. It translates to CASSLLGSYEQYF.

This chain joins TRBV30 and TRBJ1-1; no firm D call. V lost 6 bases and J lost 0, with 14 bases in between. There are 14 residues in the CDR3. Germline lookup yields CDR1 GTSNPN and CDR2 SVGIG (reference sequence). The DNA of the CDR3 is TGTGCCTGTCCCCGCCGGGAACTGAACACTGAAGCTTTCTTT. It is translated as CACPRRELNTEAFF.

This sequence joins TRBV30 and TRBJ1-4; D is unclear. V lost 3 bases, J lost 6 bases, and 8 bases lay in between. Germline V gene sequence: CDR1 GTSNPN, CDR2 SVGIG (reference sequence). The CDR3 is 12 residues long. The CDR3 coding sequence is TGTGCCTGGAGACAGAACGATGAAAAACTGTTTTTT. Translation: CAWRQNDEKLFF.

This clonotype showed up just once. V and J are TRBV5-4 and TRBJ2-2; 9 bases fit TRBD2. This CDR3 spans 16 amino acids. With V trimmed by 4 bases and J by 1 base, 5 bases remained unmatched. CDR1 and CDR2 (germline): SGHNT, YYREEE (reference sequence). CDR3 sequence: CASSLGLAWNTGELFF. CDR3 in DNA: TGTGCCAGCAGCCTTGGACTAGCGTGGAACACCGGGGAGCTGTTTTTT.

This sequence joins TRBV7-3 and TRBJ2-7; 8 bases are shared with TRBD2. Germline V CDR1 and CDR2: SGHTA, FQGTGA. The junction had 5 bases not matched to a gene; V was cut back by 5 bases and J by 2 bases. This CDR3 is built from 14 residues. The CDR3 DNA is TGTGCCAGCAGCCCAGGGACTAGTCCCTACGAGCAGTACTTC. Its protein is CASSPGTSPYEQYF. Together with reference TRBV7-3 and TRBJ2-7, the CDR3 gives the full variable domain: GAGVSQTPSNKVTEKGKYVELRCDPISGHTALYWYRQSLGQGPEFLIYFQGTGAADDSGLPNDRFFAVRPEGSVSTLKIQRTERGDSAVYLCASSPGTSPYEQYFGPGTRLTVT.

V gene TRBV6-5 combines with J gene TRBJ2-3; D is possibly TRBD2 (6 bases). Trimming removed 6 bases at V and 0 bases at J, with 7 bases between. This CDR3 is built from 13 residues. The germline gives CDR1 MNHEY, CDR2 SVGAGI. DNA of the CDR3: TGTGCCAGCAGGACTAGAAGCACAGATACGCAGTATTTT. It translates to CASRTRSTDTQYF.

V and J are TRBV30 and TRBJ2-1; D may be TRBD1 or TRBD2 (5 bases each). This CDR3 contains 13 residues. Germline-derived CDR1 and CDR2 are GTSNPN and SVGIG (reference sequence). The germline V and J ends were trimmed by 5 bases and 3 bases, with 11 bases remaining between them. The CDR3 sequence is CAWGEGFYNEQFF. CDR3 DNA sequence: TGTGCCTGGGGTGAGGGGTTCTACAATGAGCAGTTCTTC.

J is TRBJ2-7 and V is TRBV3-1, with D possibly being TRBD2 (5 bases). Germline CDR1 is LGHDT and CDR2 is YNNKEL (reference sequence). V lost 1 base, J lost 6 bases, and 19 bases lay in between. This CDR3 spans 16 amino acids. The DNA of the CDR3 is TGTGCCAGCAGCCAAGCATGGACCGGGAATACGGGCGAGCAGTACTTC. Protein: CASSQAWTGNTGEQYF.

The chain carries TRBV5-1 and TRBJ1-2, with D maybe TRBD1 (5 bases). Germline CDR1 and CDR2: SGHRS and YFSETQ. The CDR3 is made up of 13 amino acids. Trimming pared 0 bases from V and 6 bases from J, leaving 9 bases between. CDR3 region: CASSLVGVDGYTF. The DNA of the CDR3 is TGCGCCAGCAGCTTGGTGGGGGTGGATGGCTACACCTTC.

The chain couples TRBV7-3 to TRBJ2-2; D is uncertain. CDR3 size: 14 residues. V lost 2 bases, J lost 5 bases, and 9 bases lay in between. Germline CDR1 reads SGHTA; CDR2 reads FQGTGA. The CDR3 sequence: CASSLGYGTGELFF. Here the CDR3 DNA reads TGTGCCAGCAGCTTAGGATACGGAACCGGGGAGCTGTTTTTT.

The V and J genes are TRBV7-2 and TRBJ1-1; D perhaps matches TRBD1 (5 bases). In germline, CDR1 is SGHTA, CDR2 FQGNSA. This CDR3 has 14 amino acids. V was cut by 4 bases and J by 0 bases, with 9 bases left in between. The CDR3 coding sequence is TGTGCCAGCAGCTCGACAGCAGTGAACACTGAAGCTTTCTTT. Translation: CASSSTAVNTEAFF.

V is TRBV20-1 and J is TRBJ2-7; possibly TRBD2 for D (6 bases). The V gene's germline CDR1 is DFQATT and CDR2 SNEGSKA (reference sequence). The CDR3 has 13 residues. The ends were cut back, 5 bases at V and 7 bases at J, with 18 bases in the middle. The CDR3 bases are TGCAGTGCTCTCCCTCAGAATAGCGGTGAGCAGTACTTC. It yields the protein CSALPQNSGEQYF.

The CDR3 loop is CASRGTDYNEQFF. In DNA form, the CDR3 reads TGCGCCAGCAGGGGGACAGATTACAATGAGCAGTTCTTC. The gene calls are TRBV10-2 and TRBJ2-1; 7 bases are shared with TRBD1. From germline, CDR1 is WSHSY and CDR2 SAAADI. V lost 6 bases and J lost 4; bases outside the gene matches: 3. The CDR3 extends over 13 amino acids.

The rearrangement uses TRBV20-1 and TRBJ2-5; possibly TRBD2 for D (5 bases). There are 14 residues in the CDR3. CDR1 DFQATT and CDR2 SNEGSKA come from the germline V gene (reference sequence). Trimming shortened V by 2 bases and J by 9 bases, and 19 bases separated the two germline ends. CDR3 residues: CSARTAGGFSAQYF. The CDR3 bases are TGCAGTGCTAGAACCGCGGGTGGATTCTCGGCCCAGTACTTC.

The J gene is TRBJ1-5, the V gene TRBV27; D gene ambiguous. Germline CDR1 and CDR2: MNHEY and SMNVEV (reference sequence). The V and J ends lost 5 bases and 6 bases respectively, with 11 bases between them. The CDR3 consists of 13 residues. This CDR3 is CASSSTGFQPQHF. Here the CDR3 DNA reads TGTGCCAGCAGTAGTACGGGTTTTCAGCCCCAGCATTTT.

The chain carries TRBV6-5 and TRBJ2-1; 11 bases agree with TRBD2. Unmatched junction bases numbered 8, after V lost 2 bases and J lost 8 bases. CDR3 size: 16 residues. CDR1 is MNHEY, CDR2 SVGAGI, per germline. The CDR3: CASSYLAGGLSDEQFF. CDR3 DNA: TGTGCCAGCAGTTACCTAGCGGGGGGCCTCAGCGATGAGCAGTTCTTC.

The CDR3 DNA sequence: TGCGCCAGCAGCCAAGAAGCCCCGCTCAACACAGATACGCAGTATTTT. Protein: CASSQEAPLNTDTQYF. The rearrangement joins TRBV4-1 to TRBJ2-3; D is ambiguous. The CDR3 length is 16 residues. V was clipped by 0 bases and J by 2 bases, with 12 bases between them. The germline V gene encodes CDR1 MGHRA and CDR2 YSYEKL.

The chain employs TRBV5-6 and TRBJ2-2; D gene unclear. V was pared by 2 bases and J by 6 bases, with 11 bases between. The CDR3 consists of 14 residues. The germline V gene encodes CDR1 SGHDT and CDR2 YYEEEE. The CDR3 nucleotides read TGTGCCAGCAGCTTTCTGGAAGGGCCCGGGGAGCTGTTTTTT. Amino acid sequence: CASSFLEGPGELFF.

The chain couples TRBV6-5 to TRBJ2-2; TRBD1 matches 10 bases. V was pared by 0 bases and J by 6 bases, with 4 bases of the junction left unmatched. This CDR3 region has 16 residues. CDR1 and CDR2 (germline): MNHEY, SVGAGI. The CDR3 protein is CASSYSGTGVPGELFF. In nucleotides, the CDR3 is TGTGCCAGCAGTTACTCAGGGACAGGGGTCCCCGGGGAGCTGTTTTTT.

V gene TRBV5-4 combines with J gene TRBJ1-3; D ambiguous. CDR1 is SGHNT, CDR2 YYREEE, per germline (reference sequence). V was trimmed by 0 bases and J by 4 bases, leaving 5 bases between them. There are 13 residues in the CDR3. The CDR3 DNA reads as TGTGCCAGCAGCTTGGTGGGGGGAAACACCATATATTTT. It specifies CASSLVGGNTIYF.

The gene calls are TRBV3-1 and TRBJ2-3, with D possibly being TRBD1 (5 bases). This CDR3 has 17 residues. The V end was cut by 0 bases, the J end by 3 bases, with 16 bases between. Germline V CDR1 and CDR2: LGHDT, YNNKEL (reference sequence). The CDR3 loop is CASSQDLAGSMTDTQYF. Written as DNA, the CDR3 is TGTGCCAGCAGCCAAGATCTGGCAGGGTCGATGACAGATACGCAGTATTTT.

V usage is TRBV20-1 and J usage is TRBJ1-4, with unresolved D. Looked up from germline, CDR1 is DFQATT and CDR2 is SNEGSKA (reference sequence). Trimming removed 3 bases at V and 0 bases at J, with 8 bases between. The CDR3 is 14 residues long. CDR3 protein: CSASKGATNEKLFF. CDR3 DNA: TGCAGTGCTAGTAAGGGTGCAACTAATGAAAAACTGTTTTTT.